The text below deals with one T cell receptor beta chain. The sample originates from a study of cytomegalovirus exposure and HLA in healthy donors. The primer mix had 60 Vbeta and 13 Jbeta primers. The data were produced by immunoSEQ multiplex PCR, yet TCRdb's version contains in-frame clones alone and is incomplete. Altogether around 100,000 clones are present, roughly 88% being singletons, with the ten largest covering 1.2%. The sequence was obtained from a woman younger than 30 in good health and CMV-seronegative. Input material: PBMCs.

The chain's CDR3 is CASSLDREVYNEQFF. In DNA, the CDR3 is TGTGCCAGCAGCCTAGACAGGGAGGTTTACAATGAGCAGTTCTTC. This chain uses TRBV14 with TRBJ2-1; D possibly corresponds to TRBD1 (7 bases). V dropped 4 bases and J dropped 4 bases, with 14 bases sitting between them. This CDR3 comprises 15 residues. The germline V gene encodes CDR1 SGHDN and CDR2 FVKESK.